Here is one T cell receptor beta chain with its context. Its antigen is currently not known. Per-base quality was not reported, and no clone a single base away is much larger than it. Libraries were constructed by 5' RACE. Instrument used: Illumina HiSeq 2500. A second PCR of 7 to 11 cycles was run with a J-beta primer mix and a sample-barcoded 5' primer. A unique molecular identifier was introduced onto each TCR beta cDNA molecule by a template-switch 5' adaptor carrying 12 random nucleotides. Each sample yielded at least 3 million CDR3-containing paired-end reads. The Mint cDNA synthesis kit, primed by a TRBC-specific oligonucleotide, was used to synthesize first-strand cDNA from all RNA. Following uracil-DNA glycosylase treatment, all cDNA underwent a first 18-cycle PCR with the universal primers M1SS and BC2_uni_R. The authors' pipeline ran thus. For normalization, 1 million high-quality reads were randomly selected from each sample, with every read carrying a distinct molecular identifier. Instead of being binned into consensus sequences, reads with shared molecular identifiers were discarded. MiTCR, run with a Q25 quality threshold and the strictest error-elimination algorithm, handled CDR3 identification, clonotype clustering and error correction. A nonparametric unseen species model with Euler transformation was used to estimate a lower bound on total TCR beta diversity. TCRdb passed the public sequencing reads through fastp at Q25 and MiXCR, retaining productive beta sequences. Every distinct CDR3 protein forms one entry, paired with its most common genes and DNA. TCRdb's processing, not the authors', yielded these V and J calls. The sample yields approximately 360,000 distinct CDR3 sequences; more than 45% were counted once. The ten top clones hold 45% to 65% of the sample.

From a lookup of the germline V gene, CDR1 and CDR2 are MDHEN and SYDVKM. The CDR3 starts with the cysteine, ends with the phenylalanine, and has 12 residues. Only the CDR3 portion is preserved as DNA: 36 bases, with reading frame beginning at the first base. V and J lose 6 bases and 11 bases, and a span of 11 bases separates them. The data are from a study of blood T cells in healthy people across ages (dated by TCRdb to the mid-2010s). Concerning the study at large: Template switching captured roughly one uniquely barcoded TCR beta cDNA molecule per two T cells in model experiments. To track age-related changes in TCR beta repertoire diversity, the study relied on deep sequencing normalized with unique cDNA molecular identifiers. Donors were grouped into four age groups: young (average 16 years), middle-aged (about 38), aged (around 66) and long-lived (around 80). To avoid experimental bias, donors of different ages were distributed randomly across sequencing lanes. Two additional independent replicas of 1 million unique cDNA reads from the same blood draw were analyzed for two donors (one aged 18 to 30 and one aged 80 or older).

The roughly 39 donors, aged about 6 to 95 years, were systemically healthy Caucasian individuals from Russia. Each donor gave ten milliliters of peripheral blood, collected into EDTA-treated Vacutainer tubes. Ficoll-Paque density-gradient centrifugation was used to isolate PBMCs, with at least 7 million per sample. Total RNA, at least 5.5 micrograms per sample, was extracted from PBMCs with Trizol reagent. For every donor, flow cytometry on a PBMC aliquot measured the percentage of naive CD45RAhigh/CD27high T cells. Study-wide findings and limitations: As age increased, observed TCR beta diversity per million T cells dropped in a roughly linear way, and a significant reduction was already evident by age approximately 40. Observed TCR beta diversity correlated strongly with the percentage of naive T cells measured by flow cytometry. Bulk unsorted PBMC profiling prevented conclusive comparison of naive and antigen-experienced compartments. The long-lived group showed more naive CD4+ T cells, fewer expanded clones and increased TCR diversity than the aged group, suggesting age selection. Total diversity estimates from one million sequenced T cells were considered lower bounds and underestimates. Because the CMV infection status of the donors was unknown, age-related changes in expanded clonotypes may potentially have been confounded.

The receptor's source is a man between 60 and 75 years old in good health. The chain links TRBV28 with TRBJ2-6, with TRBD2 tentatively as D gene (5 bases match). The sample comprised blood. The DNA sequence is TGTGCCAGCAGACCGCAGGAGGACGTCCTGACTTTC. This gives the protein CASRPQEDVLTF.